This T cell receptor beta chain was retrieved from a study of blood T cell repertoires in COVID-19. The germline CDR1 and CDR2 sequences are MNHNS and SASEGT. The CDR3 runs to 15 residues. The germline V and J ends were trimmed by 2 bases and 1 base, with 9 bases remaining between them. The assay was immunoSEQ multiplex PCR, and TCRdb's table has in-frame clones only and misses some. The sample lists around 130,000 clones, over 70% occurring once. Input material: peripheral blood. The clonotype was recovered from a man older than 75 with acute or convalescent COVID-19. This chain uses TRBV6-1 with TRBJ2-4; D is perhaps TRBD2 (6 bases). The chain's CDR3 is CASSERGSAKNIQYF. The CDR3 nucleotides are TGTGCCAGCAGTGAACGGGGGTCGGCCAAAAACATTCAGTACTTC.